These T cell receptor beta chains were read from a single sample in a study of regulatory T cells in long-lasting Graves disease. In TCRdb, the multiplex PCR reads were re-called with MiXCR into one record per CDR3 protein. The data hold fewer than 450,000 distinct CDR3 sequences, with around 22% observed a single time. Here the sequenced sample was peripheral blood mononuclear cells (PBMCs), taken when the disease was refractory, from a patient treated with antithyroid drugs. These receptors were taken from a female donor with Graves disease. Each CDR3 is given with its conserved first and last residue. A D gene is named only where the DNA matches it firmly. Not all rows give a size; the values are once, few, many and, for expanded clones, a class.

>NA|TRBJ2-6|many|TRBV7-2
TGTGCCAGCAGCAAGACATCAGGAGCTGGGGCCAACGTCCTGACTTTC
CASSKTSGAGANVLTF
>NA|TRBJ2-5|many|TRBV11-2
TGTGCCAGCAGCTCTCGGGCCTCCTATGGGACCCAGTACTTC
CASSSRASYGTQYF
>TRBD1|TRBJ1-2|many|TRBV2
TGTGCCAGCAGCCAAGACGGGACAGTATCTGGCTACACCTTC
CASSQDGTVSGYTF
>TRBD2|TRBJ2-7|NA|TRBV7-2
TGTGCCAGCAGCCCTGGACTAGCGGGAGGAGGGGCTGACGAGCAGTACTTC
CASSPGLAGGGADEQYF
>NA|TRBJ1-2|many|TRBV2
TGTGCCAGCAGTGAAGTCAGGGCTGGCTACACCTTC
CASSEVRAGYTF
>NA|TRBJ1-6|few|TRBV19
TGTGCCAGTAGTATAGTGGCAGCAATCAGGGGTTCACCCCTCCACTTT
CASSIVAAIRGSPLHF
>NA|TRBJ2-6|many|TRBV6-5
TGTGCCAGCAGTTCATCCGGGGCTGGGGCCAACGTCCTGACTTTC
CASSSSGAGANVLTF
>NA|TRBJ2-1|NA|TRBV6-1
TGTGCCAGCAGATCATCTCAGGGCTCCGCGGAGCAGTTCTTC
CASRSSQGSAEQFF
>TRBD1|TRBJ2-5|few|TRBV30
TGTGCCTGGAGTGTAATACAGGGGGCAAGGGAGACCCAGTACTTC
CAWSVIQGARETQYF
>NA|TRBJ1-1|many|TRBV29-1
TGCAGCGTTGAGGATGACAGCGCGAAAAACACTGAAGCTTTCTTT
CSVEDDSAKNTEAFF
>NA|TRBJ1-1|few|TRBV3-1
TGTGCCAGCAGCCAAGGAGTTCGTGGGGGGACTGAAGCTTTCTTT
CASSQGVRGGTEAFF
>NA|TRBJ1-5|NA|TRBV7-2
TGTGCCAGCAGCAGGCGAGGGGAGCCCCAGCATTTT
CASSRRGEPQHF
>NA|TRBJ1-6|NA|TRBV7-8
TGTGCCAGCAGCTTGGGGAATTCACCCCTCCACTTT
CASSLGNSPLHF
>NA|TRBJ1-2|many|TRBV19
TGTGCCAGTAGGAGTGTAGGGGACGACTATGGCTACACCTTC
CASRSVGDDYGYTF
>TRBD1|TRBJ1-5|once|TRBV20-1
TGCAGTGCTAGTTTCGGACAGGGGTATCAGCCCCAGCATTTT
CSASFGQGYQPQHF
>NA|TRBJ1-5|NA|TRBV7-2
TGTGCCAGCAGCCCTGGACGGGGAAGTGGGCCCCAGCATTTT
CASSPGRGSGPQHF
>NA|TRBJ1-1|few|TRBV7-2
TGTGCCAGCAGCTTAGCCTTCAAAGACACTGAAGCTTTCTTT
CASSLAFKDTEAFF
>NA|TRBJ2-7|few|TRBV5-1
TGCGCCAGCAGCCCGCGGGTTGCGAACTCCCAAAGAGGGTCCTACGAGCAGTACTTC
CASSPRVANSQRGSYEQYF
>NA|TRBJ1-5|many|TRBV6-1
TGTGCCAGCAGTGCCGAGCAGGGCGGCAATCAGCCCCAGCATTTT
CASSAEQGGNQPQHF
>TRBD1|TRBJ2-5|few|TRBV5-6
TGTGCCAGCAGCTTACGGACAGGGTCCTTGGGGACCCAGTACTTC
CASSLRTGSLGTQYF
>NA|TRBJ1-5|NA|TRBV12-3/TRBV12-4
TGTGCCAGCAGTTTGTACGACGGGGCAAATCAGCCCCAGCATTTT
CASSLYDGANQPQHF
>NA|TRBJ1-3|NA|TRBV20-1
TGCAGTGCTAGAGACTCAGACACTGGAAACACCATATATTTT
CSARDSDTGNTIYF
>TRBD1|TRBJ1-2|many|TRBV19
TGTGCCAGTAGGCTCTTAAGGGACAGGGATAGCTACACCTTC
CASRLLRDRDSYTF